This T cell receptor (beta chain) was observed in a study of cytotoxic CD8 clonotypes in ibrutinib-treated CLL (dated by TCRdb to the early 2020s). In the study overall: In this cohort, 15 or so patients were treatment-naive and ten to eleven were relapsed/refractory, while roughly 17 had unmutated IGHV. Partial responses were observed in about 25 patients and complete responses in 2; after a median follow-up of 68 months, remission was maintained in approximately 14 patients and progression was observed in some twelve. Cryopreserved peripheral blood mononuclear cells were obtained before treatment, at response, and at either sustained remission or disease progression. On average, each sample yielded around 250,000 productive templates and 80,000 to 95,000 productive rearrangements. Of the 85 to 95 participants in the trial, roughly 26 had longitudinal samples available. Every remission and progressive disease sample was obtained while ibrutinib was still being received by the patients. Samples at response were collected after a median of approximately twelve months of treatment, with a range of roughly 6 to 40 months. Points the paper makes about the study in general: Public clonotypes were rare and either contracted or stayed stable during treatment, and the rise in clonality at ibrutinib response reflected the expansion of private clonotypes. Sustained-remission and progressing patients did not have matched sampling times, and lymph node repertoires were not examined. Baseline clonality was found to be higher than that of age-matched healthy donors and was strongly correlated with circulating CD8+ T-cell counts. Clonality increased at ibrutinib response, stayed stable in sustained remission, and fell back toward baseline at progression.

A word on this clone: What this receptor recognizes is not known. Base qualities are not at hand, and no much larger clone is one base apart.

The CDR3 measures 13 amino acids from cysteine to phenylalanine. The read is trimmed to its CDR3 DNA, 39 bases read in frame from base 1. Here V drops 3 bases and J drops 10 bases, and the junction holds 6 bases not matched to any gene. Sequences MDHEN (CDR1) and SYDVKM (CDR2) are obtained from the germline V gene. On a MiSeq, deep resolution sequencing aimed for a depth between 1 in 1 million and 1 in 200,000 T cells, with each clonotype covered approximately 10x on average. The immunoSEQ hsTCRB Kit was used to generate TCR beta libraries. On the authors' methods: ImmunoSEQ Data Assistant and ImmunoSEQ Analyzer were used for data analysis, and V, D and J genes were assigned according to IMGT definitions. Clonality was computed as one minus normalized Shannon entropy of productive rearrangement frequencies, ranging from 0 to 1. Only overrepresented clonotypes making up at least 0.05% of each patient's repertoire were included in the public clonotype analysis. Repertoires from about a dozen age-matched healthy donors in immuneACCESS were used as clonality controls. Held by TCRdb, this immuneACCESS table contains in-frame sequences only and omits some clones. Under half of the omission traces to an unresolved V gene where checked; the cause of the rest is unknown. The DNA gave D and trimming, while V, J and clone size come from that table. Counted in this sample were about 120,000 clones; roughly 88% of them appeared once. Of the sample, roughly 1.9% is held by the ten largest clones.

The time point tag for this specimen amounts to: roughly 2 years on ibrutinib. Around 1.8 micrograms of genomic DNA were extracted from cryopreserved PBMCs for TCR beta library preparation. Longitudinal blood samples from CLL patients on ibrutinib monotherapy underwent high-throughput TCR beta sequencing. The patients were enrolled in a single-center, open-label phase 2 trial of ibrutinib monotherapy. The sample here was PBMCs, taken after 24 months of ibrutinib treatment. The chain is encoded by TRBV28 joined to TRBJ1-5, with TRBD1 matching 7 junction bases. The sequence was obtained from a human donor with chronic lymphocytic leukemia. In nucleotide form, the sequence is TGTGCCAGCAGTTTGGACAGGTCCCTTCCCCAGCATTTT. Translated, it reads CASSLDRSLPQHF.